This T cell receptor (beta chain) derives from a study of CD8+ T cells in alopecia areata. Germline-derived CDR1 and CDR2 are MDHEN and SYDVKM. Trimming removed 3 bases from V and 5 bases from J, with 10 bases in between. CDR3 length equals 14 residues. Extracted RNA was reverse transcribed, and the resulting cDNA served as sequencing template. This table comes from immunoSEQ multiplex PCR, and its TCRdb copy is limited to in-frame clones, with some not included. The sample contains 90,000 or so clones, about 40% of which appear only once. Treatment indicated: oral pan-JAK inhibitor, 5-10 mg twice daily.

The source is a human donor with alopecia areata. This material consisted of CD8+ T cells sorted from blood, taken at week 24, from a patient treated with tofacitinib. The rearrangement uses TRBV28 and TRBJ1-4; possible D gene TRBD1, 6 bases. The CDR3 sequence is CASSLDSSNEKLFF. In nucleotides, the CDR3 is TGTGCCAGCAGTTTGGACAGCTCGAATGAAAAACTGTTTTTT.